The entry that follows covers one T cell receptor beta chain sequence. Germline assignment: CDR1 SGHTA and CDR2 FQGNSA. The CDR3 has 15 residues. V dropped 1 base and J dropped 3; count of bases not matched to a gene: 1. TCRdb keeps only in-frame clones here, not all; method: immunoSEQ multiplex PCR. The sample shows approximately 41,000 clones, around 90% of them seen only once. The sample belongs to a study of T cell changes during pregnancy in multiple sclerosis. The receptor's source is a female donor in good health, enrolled as a control in a pregnancy study. The chain links TRBV7-2 to TRBJ2-2; 8 nucleotides match TRBD1. Sequenced material: CD4+ T cells from peripheral blood mononuclear cells, taken in the second trimester of pregnancy. The CDR3 DNA reads TGTGCCAGCAGCTTAGGGACAGGGTACACCGGGGAGCTGTTTTTT. This encodes CASSLGTGYTGELFF.